This T cell receptor (beta chain) was sequenced during a study of T cells in Graves' hyperthyroidism and ophthalmopathy. Study-wide background: Peripheral blood was drawn at first diagnosis, prior to all treatment.

What was amplified from RNA transcripts were TCR beta CDR3 regions. A first-round RT-PCR of the TCR CDR3 used the HTBI primer set. TCRdb re-analysed the multiplex PCR reads in MiXCR, keeping a single row per CDR3 protein. The sample records some 600,000 distinct CDR3 sequences, roughly 13% being singletons. This clonotype was observed a handful of times. Its antigen is as yet unknown. Patients with uncontrolled infections, other autoimmune diseases, pregnancy or lactation were excluded. General observations from the study: Within blood appeared most thyroid clonotypes that had expanded above 0.001.

Sequencing was done on a sample of blood. The TCR comes from a woman in her 30s with Graves' hyperthyroidism that later progressed to Graves' ophthalmopathy.

CDR3 coding DNA: TGTGCCAGCAGTCCAAGAGCAGGGCAAGAGACCCAGTACTTC. It is translated as CASSPRAGQETQYF. This sequence joins TRBV3-1 and TRBJ2-5; D may be TRBD1 (5 bases). V gave up 6 bases and J gave up 2 bases, with 13 bases separating them. Germline V lookup: CDR1 LGHDT, CDR2 YNNKEL (reference sequence). The CDR3 length is 14 residues.